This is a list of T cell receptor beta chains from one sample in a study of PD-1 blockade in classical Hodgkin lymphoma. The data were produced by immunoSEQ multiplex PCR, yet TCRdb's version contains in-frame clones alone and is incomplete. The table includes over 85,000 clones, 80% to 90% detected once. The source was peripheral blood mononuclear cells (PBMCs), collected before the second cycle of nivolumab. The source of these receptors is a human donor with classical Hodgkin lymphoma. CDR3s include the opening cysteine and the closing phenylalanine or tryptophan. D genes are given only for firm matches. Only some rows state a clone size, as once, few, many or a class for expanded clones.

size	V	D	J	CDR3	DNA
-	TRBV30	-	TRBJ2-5	CAWSPGLYQETQYF	TGTGCCTGGAGTCCCGGACTTTACCAAGAGACCCAGTACTTC
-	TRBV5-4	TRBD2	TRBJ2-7	CASSLAGSLLYEQYF	TGTGCCAGCAGCTTAGCGGGAAGCCTCCTCTACGAGCAGTACTTC
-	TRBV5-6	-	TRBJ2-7	CASSFEPLSRPLYEQYF	TGTGCCAGCAGCTTTGAGCCGCTCAGCCGGCCCCTCTACGAGCAGTACTTC
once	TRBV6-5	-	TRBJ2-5	CAIRQAGQETQYF	TGTGCGATCAGACAGGCGGGTCAAGAGACCCAGTACTTC
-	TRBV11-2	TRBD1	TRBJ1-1	CASSLAWTQGLDTEAFF	TGTGCCAGCAGCTTAGCTTGGACACAGGGGCTGGACACTGAAGCTTTCTTT
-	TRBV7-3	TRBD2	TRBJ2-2	CASTSGMGTGELFF	TGTGCCAGTACGAGCGGGATGGGGACCGGGGAGCTGTTTTTT
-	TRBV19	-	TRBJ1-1	CASSRWEDTEAFF	TGTGCCAGTAGTCGGTGGGAGGACACTGAAGCTTTCTTT
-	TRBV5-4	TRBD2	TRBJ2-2	CASRLLAEGGELFF	TGTGCCAGCAGGTTACTAGCGGAAGGCGGGGAGCTGTTTTTT
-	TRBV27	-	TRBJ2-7	CASSYAMTGEQYF	TGTGCCAGCAGCTACGCCATGACTGGGGAGCAGTACTTC
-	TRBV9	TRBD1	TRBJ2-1	CASSVATGTEQFF	TGTGCCAGCAGCGTAGCGACAGGGACTGAGCAGTTCTTC
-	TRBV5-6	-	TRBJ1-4	CASSLSDEKLFF	TGTGCCAGCAGCTTGTCGGATGAAAAACTGTTTTTT
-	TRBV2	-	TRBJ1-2	CASRAEPIYGYTF	TGTGCCAGCAGGGCCGAACCGATTTATGGCTACACCTTC
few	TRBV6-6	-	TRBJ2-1	CASTAYLSSDNEQFF	TGTGCCAGCACGGCCTACCTTTCCTCTGACAATGAGCAGTTCTTC
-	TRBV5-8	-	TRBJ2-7	CASSPRDLNGYEQYF	TGTGCCAGCAGCCCCCGGGACCTCAATGGCTACGAGCAGTACTTC
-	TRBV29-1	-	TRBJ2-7	CSVVAGSSYEQYF	TGCAGCGTTGTTGCCGGGAGCTCCTACGAGCAGTACTTC
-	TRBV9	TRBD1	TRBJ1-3	CASSARGSGNTIYF	TGTGCCAGCAGCGCCAGGGGGTCTGGAAACACCATATATTTT
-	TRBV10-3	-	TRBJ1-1	CAIRSNRENTEAFF	TGTGCCATCCGGTCGAACAGGGAGAACACTGAAGCTTTCTTT
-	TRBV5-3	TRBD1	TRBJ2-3	CARRATGERGTDTQYF	TGTGCCAGAAGAGCGACAGGGGAAAGGGGCACAGATACGCAGTATTTT
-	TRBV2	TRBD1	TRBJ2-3	CASRDRTGSPTDTQYF	TGTGCCAGCAGGGACAGGACAGGGAGCCCCACAGATACGCAGTATTTT
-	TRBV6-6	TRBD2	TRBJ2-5	CASSPPVRGAQYF	TGTGCCAGCAGTCCCCCCGTGCGGGGGGCCCAGTACTTC
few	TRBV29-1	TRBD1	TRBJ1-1	CSVWTGGLYTEAFF	TGCAGCGTTTGGACAGGGGGATTGTACACTGAAGCTTTCTTT
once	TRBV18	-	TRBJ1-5	CASSPPGQGGRQPQHF	TGTGCCAGCTCACCACCCGGGCAGGGCGGGCGTCAGCCCCAGCATTTT
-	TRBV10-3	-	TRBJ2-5	CAIRSEPSQETQYF	TGTGCCATCAGATCCGAGCCATCCCAAGAGACCCAGTACTTC
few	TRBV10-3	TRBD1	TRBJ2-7	CAISRDSYEQYF	TGTGCCATCAGCCGGGACAGCTACGAGCAGTACTTC
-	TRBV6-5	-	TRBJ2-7	CASRPQGRTYEQYF	TGTGCCAGCAGGCCCCAGGGACGGACCTACGAGCAGTACTTC
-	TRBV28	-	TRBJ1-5	CASSLVGARYSNQPQHF	TGTGCCAGCAGTTTAGTTGGCGCGAGATATAGCAATCAGCCCCAGCATTTT
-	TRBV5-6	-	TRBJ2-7	CASSLGWGSGSYEQYF	TGTGCCAGCAGCTTGGGGTGGGGATCAGGCTCCTACGAGCAGTACTTC
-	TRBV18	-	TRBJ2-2	CASSPITEKTGELFF	TGTGCCAGCTCACCGATTACAGAGAAAACCGGGGAGCTGTTTTTT
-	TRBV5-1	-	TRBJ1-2	CASSLEAGLGYTF	TGCGCCAGCAGCTTGGAGGCAGGGCTTGGCTACACCTTC
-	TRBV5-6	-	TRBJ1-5	CASSSTGNQPQHF	TGTGCCAGCAGCTCGACAGGTAATCAGCCCCAGCATTTT
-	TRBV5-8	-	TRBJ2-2	CASSTSLTGELFF	TGTGCCAGCAGCACATCTTTGACTGGGGAGCTGTTTTTT
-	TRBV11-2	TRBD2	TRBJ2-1	CASSLQLAGVSNEQFF	TGTGCCAGCAGCTTACAACTAGCGGGAGTTTCTAATGAGCAGTTCTTC
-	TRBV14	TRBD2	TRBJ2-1	CASSQDAIAGIWREFF	TGTGCCAGCAGCCAAGACGCCATAGCGGGAATTTGGCGGGAGTTCTTC
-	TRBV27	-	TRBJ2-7	CASSGRDIAYEQYF	TGTGCCAGCAGCGGCCGGGACATTGCCTACGAGCAGTACTTC
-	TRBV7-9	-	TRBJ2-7	CASSSFGVGEQYF	TGTGCCAGCAGCTCCTTCGGAGTGGGGGAGCAGTACTTC
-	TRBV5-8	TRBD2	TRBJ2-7	CASSGLAGPEQYF	TGTGCCAGCAGCGGACTAGCGGGACCGGAGCAGTACTTC
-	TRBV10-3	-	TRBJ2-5	CAISSGAQETQYF	TGTGCCATATCTTCTGGGGCCCAAGAGACCCAGTACTTC
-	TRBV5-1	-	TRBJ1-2	CASSLGGYDGGYTF	TGCGCCAGCAGCTTGGGAGGCTACGACGGGGGCTACACCTTC
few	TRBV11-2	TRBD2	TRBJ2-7	CASSSPGLAGYEQYF	TGTGCCAGCAGCTCTCCGGGACTAGCGGGCTACGAGCAGTACTTC
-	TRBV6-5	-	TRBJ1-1	CASSYMGDPTEAFF	TGTGCCAGCAGTTACATGGGGGACCCCACTGAAGCTTTCTTT